This T cell receptor (beta chain) was recorded in a study of T cell responses to AZD1222 COVID-19 vaccine. Study results and caveats: Only after the peak T cell response were repertoires sampled. The CD4 TCRs associated with vaccination extended across spike and predominated at 160-218 and 743-854.

This CDR3 comprises 16 residues. Losses at the gene ends were 2 bases for V and 8 bases for J; bases not matched to a gene: 14. The germline V gene encodes CDR1 KGHSH and CDR2 LQKENI. Clones were sequenced by immunoSEQ multiplex PCR, and TCRdb holds only the in-frame ones, with some missing. Of around 87,000 clones in the sample, over 75% were seen once. Second doses were pooled across both intervals (about 4 or about 12 weeks). Details on this clone: Its antigen is not identified.

Sequencing was performed on peripheral blood, taken 28 days after the second AZD1222 dose. The rearrangement joins TRBV18 to TRBJ1-2, with 7 bases identical to TRBD1. The TCR originated in an adult who received the AZD1222 COVID-19 vaccine. The CDR3 DNA is TGTGCCAGCTCACCAGAGACAGGGCGTGTTAATTACGGCTACACCTTC. Translation: CASSPETGRVNYGYTF. Full variable domain (outside the CDR3, taken from reference TRBV18 and TRBJ1-2): NAGVMQNPRHLVRRRGQEARLRCSPMKGHSHVYWYRQLPEEGLKFMVYLQKENIIDESGMPKERFSAEFPKEGPSILRIQQVVRGDSAAYFCASSPETGRVNYGYTFGSGTRLTVV.